Below, one T cell receptor (beta chain) is given with its context. The data originate from a study of OX40 agonist ivuxolimab in advanced cancers. This CDR3 has 14 amino acids. CDR1 is LNHDA, CDR2 SQIVND, per germline (reference sequence). Trimming pared 10 bases from V and 1 base from J, leaving 14 bases between. Sequencing used immunoSEQ multiplex PCR; TCRdb keeps in-frame clones, though not all of them. In the table there are roughly 100,000 clones, about 85% of which are singletons. The receptor was isolated from an adult with an advanced solid tumor such as melanoma, head and neck, liver or kidney cancer. The sample here was CD4+ or CD8+ T cells sorted from blood, taken in a trial of the OX40 agonist ivuxolimab. The genes are TRBV19 and TRBJ2-4; D gene uncertain. CDR3 region: CATALEEAKNIQYF. The CDR3 coding sequence is TGTGCCACCGCCTTAGAAGAGGCCAAAAACATTCAGTACTTC. The variable domain in full, with the rest retrieved from reference TRBV19 and TRBJ2-4, is DGGITQSPKYLFRKEGQNVTLSCEQNLNHDAMYWYRQDPGQGLRLIYYSQIVNDFQKGDIAEGYSVSREKKESFPLTVTSAQKNPTAFYLCATALEEAKNIQYFGAGTRLSVL.